Shown below are 6 T cell receptor beta chains from a single sample sequenced in a study of molecular identifiers for immune sequencing clone quantification. Via MiXCR, TCRdb re-called the PCR reads, giving one row per CDR3 protein. Here the sample spans around 470,000 distinct CDR3 sequences, around 25% being singletons. The sequenced sample was naive CD8+ T cells from blood, with Jurkat cell RNA spiked in. As for subset: FACS-sorted CD8+CD4-CCR7+CD45RA+ naive T cells. The receptor source for this set is a human donor in good health. Some libraries in this study had Jurkat cell RNA spiked in.

J is TRBJ1-6 and V is TRBV11-2; no definite D call. CDR3 length equals 15 residues. CDR1 is SGHAT, CDR2 FQNNGV, per germline. V lost 1 base to trimming and J lost 7 bases, with 11 bases between them. CDR3 bases: TGTGCCAGCAGCTTAGGTCCACTGCCAAATTCACCCCTCCACTTT. As protein: CASSLGPLPNSPLHF.

This chain links TRBV24-1 with TRBJ2-1; D tentatively reads TRBD1 or TRBD2 (5 bases each). Trimming pared 11 bases from V and 10 bases from J, leaving 20 bases between. The CDR3 extends over 13 amino acids. Germline CDR1 KGHDR, CDR2 SFDVKD. CDR3 nucleotides: TGTGCCATCGAGGGGTACGGAATGACCGAGCAGTTCTTC. Protein: CAIEGYGMTEQFF.

V gene TRBV2 combines with J gene TRBJ2-1, with TRBD2 matching 10 bases. The J segment lost 3 bases and the V segment lost 3 bases, leaving 5 bases of the junction unmatched. Germline CDR1 reads SNHLY; CDR2 reads FYNNEI. This CDR3 region has 16 residues. The CDR3 DNA reads TGTGCCAGCAGTGATAAGACTAGCGGGTTCTACAATGAGCAGTTCTTC. Amino acid sequence: CASSDKTSGFYNEQFF.

The sample holds a few counts of this clonotype. The rearrangement uses TRBV27 and TRBJ1-4, with 7 bases that match TRBD1. This CDR3 has 17 residues. V shed 3 bases, J shed 6 bases, and the junction held 13 bases outside the gene matches. Germline CDR1 and CDR2: MNHEY and SMNVEV (reference sequence). As DNA, the CDR3 is TGTGCCAGCAGTTTCTTGGGGGAGGAGGGGGCGGATGAAAAACTGTTTTTT. Its translation: CASSFLGEEGADEKLFF.

This clonotype was picked up a small number of times. V and J are TRBV28 and TRBJ1-1; a possible D gene is TRBD1 (5 bases). This CDR3 is 14 amino acids long. Trimming removed 3 bases from V and 6 bases from J, with 14 bases in between. The germline V gene has CDR1 MDHEN and CDR2 SYDVKM. CDR3 nucleotides: TGTGCCAGCAGTTTCCGGGGGGGTCTTTCTGAAGCTTTCTTT. Encoded protein: CASSFRGGLSEAFF.

The chain carries TRBV7-9 and TRBJ2-1; possible D gene TRBD2, 5 bases. Between the trimmed V and J ends, which lost 3 bases and 0 bases, there was a span of 18 bases. The germline CDR1 and CDR2 sequences are SEHNR and FQNEAQ (reference sequence). This CDR3 is built from 18 residues. CDR3 sequence: CASSLRPGVLSSYNEQFF. The CDR3 DNA reads TGTGCCAGCAGCTTGCGACCCGGGGTCCTAAGCTCCTACAATGAGCAGTTCTTC.